These 30 T cell receptor beta chains originate from one sample sequenced in a study of blood T cell repertoires in COVID-19. The data were produced by immunoSEQ multiplex PCR, yet TCRdb's version contains in-frame clones alone and is incomplete. This table holds 300,000 or so clones, about 90% found once. What was sequenced was peripheral blood. These receptors all come from a woman between 40 and 50 years old who had recovered from COVID-19.

This chain connects TRBV5-4 to TRBJ1-2; the match to TRBD1 covers 9 bases. The germline V gene has CDR1 SGHNT and CDR2 YYREEE (reference sequence). This CDR3 has 15 residues. V lost 4 bases to trimming and J lost 4 bases; unmatched junction nucleotides: 8. This CDR3 is CASSVDRGSPYGYTF. The CDR3 region has the DNA TGTGCCAGCAGCGTGGACAGGGGATCCCCCTATGGCTACACCTTC.

DNA for the CDR3: TGTGCCAGCAGTGACTCTGAGGGCAACGGTGGAAACACCATATATTTT. This translates into CASSDSEGNGGNTIYF. V and J are TRBV6-4 and TRBJ1-3; D gene uncertain. Germline V gene sequence: CDR1 MRHNA, CDR2 SNTAGT. The ends were cut back, 0 bases at V and 3 bases at J, with 12 bases in the middle. The CDR3 is made up of 16 amino acids.

The chain uses TRBV29-1 and TRBJ1-2; possible D gene TRBD1, 5 bases. Germline CDR1 is SQVTM and CDR2 is ANQGSEA. V lost 3 bases and J lost 2, with 10 bases in between. The length of the CDR3 is 13 residues. The CDR3 bases are TGCAGCGTTGATGGACAACCCAACTATGGCTACACCTTC. This codes for CSVDGQPNYGYTF. Variable domain in full (rest from reference TRBV29-1 and TRBJ1-2): SAVISQKPSRDICQRGTSLTIQCQVDSQVTMMFWYRQQPGQSLTLIATANQGSEATYESGFVIDKFPISRPNLTFSTLTVSNMSPEDSSIYLCSVDGQPNYGYTFGSGTRLTVV.

The CDR3 reads CASSLLQSTDTQYF. CDR3 bases: TGTGCCAGCAGTTTACTGCAGAGCACAGATACGCAGTATTTT. The chain is built from TRBV27 and TRBJ2-3; D is undetermined. Germline loops: CDR1 MNHEY, CDR2 SMNVEV (reference sequence). This CDR3 contains 14 residues. The V gene lost 2 bases and the J gene lost 0 bases, with 6 bases spanning the gap.

V gene TRBV7-8 combines with J gene TRBJ2-1; 10 bases fit TRBD1. The CDR3 has 16 amino acids. CDR1 and CDR2 (germline): SGHVS, FQNEAQ. With 3 bases clipped from V and 4 bases from J, the junction kept 6 bases outside the gene matches. CDR3 nucleotides: TGTGCCAGCAGCTTGAGGCGGACAGGGGGTTACAATGAGCAGTTCTTC. It translates to CASSLRRTGGYNEQFF.

V gene TRBV29-1 combines with J gene TRBJ1-4; 7 nucleotides line up with TRBD1. This CDR3 comprises 14 residues. Germline V gene lookup returns CDR1 SQVTM and CDR2 ANQGSEA. The trim removed 5 bases at V and 6 bases at J, leaving 9 bases unmatched. The CDR3: CSVRGGGGHEKLFF. The CDR3 DNA follows: TGCAGCGTTCGAGGGGGCGGCGGACATGAAAAACTGTTTTTT.

V and J are TRBV7-3 and TRBJ2-5; no clear D. In germline, CDR1 is SGHTA, CDR2 FQGTGA. V was clipped by 1 base and J by 1 base, with 7 bases between them. CDR3 length: 14 residues. As DNA, the CDR3 is TGTGCCAGCAGCTTAAACGCAGGCCAAGAGACCCAGTACTTC. Its translation: CASSLNAGQETQYF.

The chain combines TRBV6-6 with TRBJ2-5; 7 nucleotides match TRBD2. The V gene end was trimmed by 8 bases and the J gene end by 2 bases; junction bases not matched to a gene: 8. The CDR3 contains 14 residues. Germline lookup yields CDR1 MNHNY and CDR2 SVGAGI (reference sequence). The CDR3 region is CASFPTSRQETQYF. In DNA, the CDR3 is TGTGCCAGCTTCCCGACTAGCCGGCAAGAGACCCAGTACTTC.

This chain uses TRBV13 with TRBJ1-1; D gene uncertain. This CDR3 is 13 amino acids long. V lost 5 bases, J lost 6 bases, and 13 bases lay in between. Germline CDR1 is PRHDT and CDR2 is FYEKMQ (reference sequence). The CDR3 DNA is TGTGCCAGCAGCCCGGCGGTAAAGGCTGAAGCTTTCTTT. Amino acids: CASSPAVKAEAFF. The whole variable domain, remainder taken from reference TRBV13 and TRBJ1-1, is AAGVIQSPRHLIKEKRETATLKCYPIPRHDTVYWYQQGPGQDPQFLISFYEKMQSDKGSIPDRFSAQQFSDYHSELNMSSLELGDSALYFCASSPAVKAEAFFGQGTRLTVV.

The chain joins TRBV4-3 to TRBJ1-2; D might be TRBD1 (5 bases). Trimming removed 0 bases from V and 7 bases from J, with 15 bases in between. The CDR3 extends over 15 amino acids. In germline, CDR1 is LGHNA, CDR2 YSLEER. The CDR3 loop is CASSQDPRGGGGYTF. In nucleotides, the CDR3 is TGCGCCAGCAGCCAAGATCCGAGGGGCGGGGGTGGCTACACCTTC.

Regarding this clone: The junction departs from germline at one end; a sequencing error may be responsible. V is TRBV7-2 and J is TRBJ1-4; 10 positions match TRBD1. Germline lookup yields CDR1 SGHTA and CDR2 FQGNSA. This CDR3 is built from 18 residues. The CDR3: CASSLAPGQGEANEKLFF. The DNA of the CDR3 is TGTGCCAGCAGCCTAGCCCCCGGACAGGGGGAAGCCAATGAAAAACTGTTTTTT.

The chain carries TRBV9 and TRBJ1-5, with a tentative D call TRBD1 (6 bases). CDR1 is SGDLS, CDR2 YYNGEE, per germline. V was shortened by 4 bases and J by 3 bases, with 11 bases between the two germline ends. The CDR3 is 14 amino acids. CDR3 residues: CASSLGGVNQPQHF. The CDR3 nucleotides are TGTGCCAGCAGCCTAGGGGGGGTCAATCAGCCCCAGCATTTT.

The chain combines TRBV18 with TRBJ1-2, with D possibly TRBD1 on 5 matching bases. V lost 3 bases, J lost 4 bases, and 15 bases lay in between. Germline lookup yields CDR1 KGHSH and CDR2 LQKENI. This CDR3 is 15 amino acids long. As DNA, the CDR3 is TGTGCCAGCTCACCTCGCGCGGGGCCTCTCTATGGCTACACCTTC. It specifies CASSPRAGPLYGYTF. Supplemented by reference TRBV18 and TRBJ1-2, the full variable domain reads NAGVMQNPRHLVRRRGQEARLRCSPMKGHSHVYWYRQLPEEGLKFMVYLQKENIIDESGMPKERFSAEFPKEGPSILRIQQVVRGDSAAYFCASSPRAGPLYGYTFGSGTRLTVV.

The chain employs TRBV5-5 and TRBJ1-1, with D possibly TRBD1 on 5 matching bases. The CDR3 sequence is 14 residues long. The germline V gene encodes CDR1 SGHKS and CDR2 YYEKEE (reference sequence). V lost 1 base, J lost 5 bases, and 12 bases lay in between. CDR3 protein: CASSLRGRVTEAFF. The DNA for the CDR3 is TGTGCCAGCAGCTTGCGGGGGAGAGTTACTGAAGCTTTCTTT.

The gene calls are TRBV6-2 or TRBV6-3 and TRBJ2-7; TRBD2 is a possible D gene (7 bases). V dropped 0 bases and J dropped 5 bases, with 17 bases sitting between them. CDR3 length equals 16 residues. Germline CDR1 reads MNHEY; CDR2 reads SVGEGT. CDR3 loop: CASSYSARGQSHEQYF. In DNA, the CDR3 is TGTGCCAGCAGTTACTCGGCGCGGGGGCAGTCCCACGAGCAGTACTTC.

This chain uses TRBV9 with TRBJ2-5; unclear D gene. CDR3 size: 14 residues. The germline CDR1 and CDR2 sequences are SGDLS and YYNGEE. The V end was cut by 2 bases, the J end by 4 bases, with 12 bases between. In nucleotides, the CDR3 is TGTGCCAGCAGCGTGGCACCAACCCTAGAGACCCAGTACTTC. Translated: CASSVAPTLETQYF.

V gene TRBV6-2 or TRBV6-3 combines with J gene TRBJ2-5; D remains unclear. V was trimmed by 6 bases and J by 2 bases, leaving 7 bases between them. Germline assignment: CDR1 MNHEY and CDR2 SVGEGT. The CDR3 loop spans 12 amino acids. CDR3 DNA: TGTGCCAGCAGCATAGAACAAGAGACCCAGTACTTC. Protein: CASSIEQETQYF.

The V gene is TRBV3-1 (or the pseudogene TRBV3-2), the J gene TRBJ2-1; TRBD1 matches 12 bases. The V segment lost 3 bases and the J segment 8 bases; nucleotides outside the gene matches: 5. The CDR3 is 15 residues long. The germline CDR1 and CDR2 sequences are LGHDT and YNNKEL (reference sequence). Written as DNA, the CDR3 is TGTGCCAGCAGCCACGGGACAGGGGGCTTGGATGAGCAGTTCTTC. This codes for CASSHGTGGLDEQFF.

The chain employs TRBV4-1 and TRBJ2-7; 10 bases are shared with TRBD2. Germline loops: CDR1 MGHRA, CDR2 YSYEKL. The CDR3 is made up of 16 amino acids. The J segment lost 2 bases and the V segment lost 0 bases, leaving 4 bases of the junction unmatched. The CDR3 spells CASSQDRTSGPYEQYF. CDR3 bases: TGCGCCAGCAGCCAAGATCGGACTAGCGGTCCCTACGAGCAGTACTTC.

The CDR3 loop reads CATSGRLAGGETQYF. The CDR3 DNA reads as TGTGCCACCAGCGGCCGACTAGCGGGGGGGGAGACCCAGTACTTC. J is TRBJ2-5 and V is TRBV15, with TRBD2 identical over 14 bases. V gave up 5 bases and J gave up 5 bases; unmatched junction bases: 4. In germline, CDR1 is LNHNV, CDR2 YYDKDF (reference sequence). This CDR3 contains 15 residues. The full variable domain, its missing parts supplied by reference TRBV15 and TRBJ2-5, is DAMVIQNPRYQVTQFGKPVTLSCSQTLNHNVMYWYQQKSSQAPKLLFHYYDKDFNNEADTPDNFQSRRPNTSFCFLDIRSPGLGDTAMYLCATSGRLAGGETQYFGPGTRLLVL.

V gene TRBV5-5 combines with J gene TRBJ2-4; the match to TRBD2 covers 14 bases. The ends lost 5 bases at V and 0 bases at J; junction bases unmatched: 13. Germline CDR1 is SGHKS and CDR2 is YYEKEE (reference sequence). The CDR3 spans 20 residues. The DNA for the CDR3 is TGTGCCAGCAGTGCGGGCGGGGGACTAGCGGGGGCCAGAGCCAAAAACATTCAGTACTTC. Encoded protein: CASSAGGGLAGARAKNIQYF.

The gene calls are TRBV6-5 and TRBJ1-1; D is perhaps TRBD1 (6 bases). The CDR3 sequence is 13 residues long. Trimming removed 7 bases at V and 2 bases at J, with 11 bases between. Germline V lookup: CDR1 MNHEY, CDR2 SVGAGI. CDR3 nucleotides: TGTGCCAGCACAGGGGATTCAAACACTGAAGCTTTCTTT. Amino acid sequence: CASTGDSNTEAFF.

The rearrangement links TRBV6-5 to TRBJ1-3, with 8 bases lining up with TRBD1. The germline V gene encodes CDR1 MNHEY and CDR2 SVGAGI. The CDR3 length is 16 residues. Germline trimming cut 4 bases from V and 1 base from J; bases unmatched to any gene: 6. The CDR3 nucleotides read TGTGCCAGCAGTTCGTCCGGGACAGGTTCTGGAAACACCATATATTTT. Encoded protein: CASSSSGTGSGNTIYF.

The V gene is TRBV5-6, the J gene TRBJ2-7; the D is unclear. Germline V lookup: CDR1 SGHDT, CDR2 YYEEEE. This CDR3 has 12 residues. Trimming stripped 1 base from V and 9 bases from J, with 11 bases between. As DNA, the CDR3 is TGTGCCAGCAGCTTGAGTAAAGAGAGGCAGTACTTC. As protein: CASSLSKERQYF.

The chain combines TRBV28 with TRBJ1-2, with D perhaps matching TRBD1 (5 bases). This CDR3 region has 14 residues. CDR1 is MDHEN, CDR2 SYDVKM, per germline. V was shortened by 3 bases and J by 7 bases, with 15 bases between the two germline ends. The CDR3 reads CASSLLGTGGGYTF. CDR3 coding DNA: TGTGCCAGCAGTTTGTTGGGGACGGGGGGTGGCTACACCTTC.

The rearrangement uses TRBV6-5 and TRBJ1-6; TRBD1 is a possible D gene (5 bases). This CDR3 region has 16 residues. Trimming removed 0 bases from V and 7 bases from J, with 13 bases in between. In germline, CDR1 is MNHEY, CDR2 SVGAGI. The CDR3 loop is CASSYSPQGRNSPLHF. CDR3 nucleotides: TGTGCCAGCAGTTACTCTCCGCAGGGAAGGAATTCACCCCTCCACTTT.

This clone was detected only once. The J gene is TRBJ1-5, the V gene TRBV6-5; the D gene is possibly TRBD1 (6 bases). Germline V CDR1 and CDR2: MNHEY, SVGAGI. The V gene lost 2 bases and the J gene lost 5 bases, with 13 bases spanning the gap. This CDR3 is built from 15 residues. This CDR3 is CASSYGWGRDQPQHF. DNA of the CDR3: TGTGCCAGCAGTTACGGTTGGGGGCGCGATCAGCCCCAGCATTTT.

The J gene is TRBJ1-2, the V gene TRBV4-1, with TRBD1 as a possible D gene (5 bases). CDR1 and CDR2 from the germline V gene are MGHRA and YSYEKL. This CDR3 has 13 residues. Trimming stripped 3 bases from V and 5 bases from J, with 10 bases between. CDR3 sequence reads: CASSHIGHYGYTF. The DNA for the CDR3 is TGCGCCAGCAGCCACATCGGACATTATGGCTACACCTTC.

The chain has TRBV2 and TRBJ1-5, with D tentatively TRBD1 (5 bases). V was trimmed by 1 base and J by 4 bases, leaving 8 bases between them. Germline values: CDR1 SNHLY, CDR2 FYNNEI. The CDR3 is 14 residues long. This CDR3 is CASSEGTRNQPQHF. CDR3 sequence (DNA): TGTGCCAGCAGTGAAGGGACACGAAATCAGCCCCAGCATTTT. Full variable domain (missing parts from reference TRBV2 and TRBJ1-5): EPEVTQTPSHQVTQMGQEVILRCVPISNHLYFYWYRQILGQKVEFLVSFYNNEISEKSEIFDDQFSVERPDGSNFTLKIRSTKLEDSAMYFCASSEGTRNQPQHFGDGTRLSIL.

The chain recombines TRBV9 with TRBJ1-2; 7 nucleotides align to TRBD1. This CDR3 is 17 amino acids long. The germline V gene encodes CDR1 SGDLS and CDR2 YYNGEE. V lost 0 bases to trimming and J lost 4 bases; unmatched junction nucleotides: 12. The CDR3 is CASSVATGTAPSYGYTF. The CDR3 DNA sequence: TGTGCCAGCAGCGTAGCTACTGGGACAGCCCCTAGCTATGGCTACACCTTC.